This TCR beta chain emerged from a study of Ad26.COV2.S vaccination and SARS-CoV-2 variants. Study-wide background: Recipients of Ad26.COV2.S got it intramuscularly, once or twice 56 days apart.

Treatment reported: about 20 received Ad26.COV2.S at low or high dose, single or two shots; roughly five received placebo; per-sample allocation not given. Material that was analyzed had been drawn on day 63 after the first vaccine or placebo injection. The V end lost 5 bases, the J end lost 6 bases, and 13 bases lay between the germline ends. The CDR3 length is 14 residues. Germline V gene sequence: CDR1 MDHEN, CDR2 SYDVKM. Generated by immunoSEQ multiplex PCR, the TCRdb table keeps only in-frame clones and is missing some. The sample comprises 440,000 or so clones, around 91% of which are singletons, and around 4.5% rests with the top ten.

The clonotype originates from a person aged 18-65 years who received the Ad26.COV2.S COVID-19 vaccine or a placebo. This rearrangement joins TRBV28 to TRBJ2-2; D might be TRBD2 (5 bases). Sequencing used peripheral blood, obtained in a trial of Ad26.COV2.S vaccine versus placebo. CDR3 in DNA: TGTGCCAGCAGTGCGCGCCCGGGGTCCGGGGAGCTGTTTTTT. This codes for CASSARPGSGELFF.